This T cell receptor (beta chain) is from a study of blood T cells in healthy people across ages. This clonotype was found once. What it binds is unknown. A second PCR, run for roughly 7 to 12 cycles, used a sample-barcoded 5' primer plus a J-beta primer mix. Every molecule of cDNA carried a tag from a template-switch adaptor with 12 random nucleotides. One entry per CDR3 protein, called by TCRdb with MiXCR from the 5' RACE reads. The data contain 550,000 to 650,000 distinct CDR3 sequences, about 30% of them singletons. Germline values: CDR1 SGHRS, CDR2 YFSETQ. The CDR3 is 14 residues long. The V segment lost 3 bases and the J segment 4 bases; nucleotides outside the gene matches: 4. Points from the study as a whole: Among long-lived donors, naive CD4+ cells were more numerous and diversity higher than in aged donors. Age showed a roughly linear inverse relationship with TCR beta diversity per million T cells.

They isolated at least 6.5 million PBMCs from each sample. The sequenced sample consisted of blood. The chain joins TRBV5-1 to TRBJ2-1; 7 bases match TRBD2. The sequence was obtained from a woman of 80 years or more in good health. The CDR3: CASSWDYPYNEQFF. As DNA, the CDR3 is TGCGCCAGCAGCTGGGACTACCCGTACAATGAGCAGTTCTTC. Filled out from reference TRBV5-1 and TRBJ2-1, the complete variable domain reads KAGVTQTPRYLIKTRGQQVTLSCSPISGHRSVSWYQQTPGQGLQFLFEYFSETQRNKGNFPGRFSGRQFSNSRSEMNVSTLELGDSALYLCASSWDYPYNEQFFGPGTRLTVL.